The rows below give T cell receptor beta chains drawn from one sample of a study of post-analysis software for immune sequencing data. Via MiXCR, TCRdb re-called the PCR reads, giving one row per CDR3 protein. Of approximately 630,000 distinct CDR3 sequences listed, 59% are singletons. Specimen: blood. The receptors were sampled from a girl aged 2 to 9 with multiple sclerosis. Both conserved end residues are trimmed from each CDR3. Fields, in order: clone size, V gene, J gene, CDR3 protein. Size is omitted from some rows. Given values are once, few, many or a class for expanded clones.

-	TRBV15	TRBJ2-4	ATREQLAKNIQY
-	TRBV7-2	TRBJ2-1	ASSTRAGGNEQF
-	TRBV7-2	TRBJ2-1	ASSPDRGFRF
few	TRBV15	TRBJ2-3	ATSSPLTGTGGTDTQY
-	TRBV29-1	TRBJ2-5	SVEDVGQGGLREY
-	TRBV7-2	-	ASSARGGDYEQY
few	TRBV10-3	TRBJ2-3	AISPGPSTDTQY
-	TRBV7-2	TRBJ1-1	ASSSRGGTTEAF
-	TRBV29-1	TRBJ2-5	SVEEGSQETQY
-	TRBV7-3	TRBJ2-3	ASSSTGWTDTQY
-	TRBV10-2	TRBJ1-2	ASGDSRGYGYT
-	TRBV12-3/TRBV12-4	TRBJ1-2	ASGGGGGYT
many	TRBV29-1	TRBJ2-3	SVGRAADTQY
-	TRBV7-9	TRBJ2-1	ASSLARGLADDNEQF
few	TRBV5-1	TRBJ2-7	ASSLVLGQSPPYEQY
-	TRBV6-6	TRBJ2-1	ASSWGGALRADEQF
-	TRBV7-9	TRBJ1-2	ASSLGGVEEFYGYT
few	TRBV12-5	TRBJ1-5	ASGFRSENQPQH
-	TRBV4-3	TRBJ2-2	ASSLQPGTGNTGELF
-	TRBV7-9	TRBJ1-2	ASSLAGRVNYGYT
-	TRBV7-9	TRBJ2-3	ASSLADRGPDTQY
-	TRBV5-1	TRBJ1-5	ASTYLPGYQPQH
-	TRBV11-2	TRBJ2-3	ASSLDRHSTDTQY
few	TRBV5-1	TRBJ2-5	ASSSRDSQETQY
-	TRBV30	TRBJ2-5	AAAVHQETQY
once	TRBV5-1	TRBJ1-2	ASSFEGAPDGYT
-	TRBV5-1	TRBJ2-1	ASKGQGLDEQF
-	TRBV9	TRBJ1-2	ASSPGTGKNYGYT
many	TRBV25-1	TRBJ2-1	ASSELGYNEQF
once	TRBV12-3/TRBV12-4	TRBJ1-1	ASSFWGAGNTEAF
-	TRBV6-2/TRBV6-3	TRBJ2-7	ASSAGGAGYEQY
-	TRBV2	TRBJ2-1	ASRVTSGGGFSEQF
-	TRBV6-6	TRBJ2-1	ASSAGTDYNEQF
-	TRBV5-1	TRBJ2-6	ASSPVTGAGANVLT
-	TRBV4-1	TRBJ2-7	ASSQGLKGTSGSYEQY